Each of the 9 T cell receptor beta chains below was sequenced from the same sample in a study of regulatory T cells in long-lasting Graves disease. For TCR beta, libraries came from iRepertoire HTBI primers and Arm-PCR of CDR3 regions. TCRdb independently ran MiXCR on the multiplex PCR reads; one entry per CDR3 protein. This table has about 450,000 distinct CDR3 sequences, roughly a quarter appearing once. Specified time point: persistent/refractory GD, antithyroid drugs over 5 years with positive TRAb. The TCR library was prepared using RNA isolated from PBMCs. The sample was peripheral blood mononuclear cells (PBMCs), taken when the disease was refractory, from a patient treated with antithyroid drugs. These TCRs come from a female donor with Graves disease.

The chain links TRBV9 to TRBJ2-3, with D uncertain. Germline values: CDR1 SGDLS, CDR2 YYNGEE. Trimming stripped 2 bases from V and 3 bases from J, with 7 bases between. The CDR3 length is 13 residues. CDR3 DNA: TGTGCCAGCAGCGTGGGTTTGACAGATACGCAGTATTTT. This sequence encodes CASSVGLTDTQYF.

DNA of the CDR3: TGTGCCAGCAGCCCCCACGGCTCAGCGGGCTCAGCAGCAAACACCGGGGAGCTGTTTTTT. It yields the protein CASSPHGSAGSAANTGELFF. The chain links TRBV13 to TRBJ2-2; D is possibly TRBD2 (6 bases). Germline V lookup: CDR1 PRHDT, CDR2 FYEKMQ (reference sequence). Between the trimmed V and J ends, which lost 5 bases and 2 bases, there was a span of 27 bases. The CDR3 loop spans 20 amino acids.

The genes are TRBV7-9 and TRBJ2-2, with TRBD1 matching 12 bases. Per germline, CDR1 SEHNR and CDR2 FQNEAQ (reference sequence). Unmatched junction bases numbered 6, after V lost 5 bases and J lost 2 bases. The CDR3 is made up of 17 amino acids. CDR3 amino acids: CASSRGTGGSNTGELFF. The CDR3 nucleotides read TGTGCCAGCAGCAGAGGGACAGGGGGCTCTAACACCGGGGAGCTGTTTTTT.

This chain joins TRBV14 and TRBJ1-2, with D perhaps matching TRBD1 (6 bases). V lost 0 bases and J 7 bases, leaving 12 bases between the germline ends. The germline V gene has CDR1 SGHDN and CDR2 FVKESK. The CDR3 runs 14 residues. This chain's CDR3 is CASSQDRGQAGYTF. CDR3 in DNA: TGTGCCAGCAGCCAAGACAGGGGCCAGGCTGGCTACACCTTC.

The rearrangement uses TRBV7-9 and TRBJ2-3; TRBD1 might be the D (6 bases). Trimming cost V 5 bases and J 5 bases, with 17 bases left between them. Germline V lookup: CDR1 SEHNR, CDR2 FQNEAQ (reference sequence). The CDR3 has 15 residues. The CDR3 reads CASSPLTGYGDTQYF. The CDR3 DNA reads TGTGCCAGCAGCCCGTTAACAGGGTACGGAGATACGCAGTATTTT.

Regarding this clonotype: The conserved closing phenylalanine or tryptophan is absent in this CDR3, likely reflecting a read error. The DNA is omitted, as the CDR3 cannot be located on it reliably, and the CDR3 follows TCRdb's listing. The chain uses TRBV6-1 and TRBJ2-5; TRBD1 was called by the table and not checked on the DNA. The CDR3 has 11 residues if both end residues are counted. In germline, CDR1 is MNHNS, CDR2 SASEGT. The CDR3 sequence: CASSHRGGFEV.

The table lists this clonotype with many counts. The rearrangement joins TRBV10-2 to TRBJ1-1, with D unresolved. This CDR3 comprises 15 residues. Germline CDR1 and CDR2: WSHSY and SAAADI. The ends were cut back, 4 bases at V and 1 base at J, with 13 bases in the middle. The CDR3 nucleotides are TGCGCCAGCAGTGTACGTCGGCGGGCGAACACTGAAGCTTTCTTT. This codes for CASSVRRRANTEAFF.

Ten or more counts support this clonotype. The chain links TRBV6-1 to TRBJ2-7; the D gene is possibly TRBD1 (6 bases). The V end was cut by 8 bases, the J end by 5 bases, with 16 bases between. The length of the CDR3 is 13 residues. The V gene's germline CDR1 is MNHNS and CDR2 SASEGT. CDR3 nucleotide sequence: TGTGCCAGCGGGCCAGGGGTCATGGACGAGCAGTACTTC. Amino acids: CASGPGVMDEQYF.

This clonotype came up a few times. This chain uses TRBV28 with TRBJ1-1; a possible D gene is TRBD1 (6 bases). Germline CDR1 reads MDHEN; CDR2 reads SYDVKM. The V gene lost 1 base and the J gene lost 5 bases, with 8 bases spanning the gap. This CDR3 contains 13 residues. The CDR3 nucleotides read TGTGCCAGCAGTTTATCAGGGGTTACTGAAGCTTTCTTT. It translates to CASSLSGVTEAFF.